This T cell receptor beta chain comes out of a study of brain T cells in children with intractable seizures. Assay used: immunoSEQ multiplex PCR; TCRdb lists only in-frame clones, some missing. The profile shows 50,000 to 80,000 clones, about 96% of them singletons. Study conclusions and caveats: Absence of clones before surgery may stem from lower sequencing depth. Viral specificity was inferred only from CDR3 similarity; HCMV serostatus was unknown.

Only cases whose brain tissue showed the highest T cell transcript signatures were sequenced. Before surgery, patients took at least one anti-epileptic drug. This clone was picked up one time. Its antigen remains unknown. This sequence originates from a boy under two years old with focal cortical dysplasia and intractable seizures. This specimen consisted of peripheral blood, obtained at surgery.

Written as DNA, the CDR3 is TGTGCCAGCAGTGATCCCAAAACCGACACGGCCAACAAGGAGCAGTACTTC. Its protein is CASSDPKTDTANKEQYF. V and J are TRBV2 and TRBJ2-7; D unclear. There are 17 residues in the CDR3. The V end was cut by 3 bases, the J end by 7 bases, with 25 bases between. Germline V gene sequence: CDR1 SNHLY, CDR2 FYNNEI.